What follows describes a single TCR beta chain. Antigen unknown. This specimen comes from a study of T-cell memory formation after mild COVID-19. Study-level information: Largely donor-specific sequence clusters came from two donors.

Study-wide results and caveats: Pre-infection memory already had some responding clones, implying cross-reactive memory joined.

Sample barcodes and UMIs were carried by the TCR alpha and TCR beta cDNA libraries that 5'RACE generated with constant-segment primers. TCRdb used MiXCR to reprocess the 5' RACE reads, holding one entry per CDR3 protein. The sample contains almost 350,000 distinct CDR3 sequences, roughly 20% of which appear only once. V trimming: 5 bases; J trimming: 2 bases; junction bases outside the gene matches: 8. The CDR3 is 15 residues long. The material sequenced was PBMCs or a T cell subset sorted from them (not recorded which). The chain links TRBV12-3 or TRBV12-4 to TRBJ1-2; 7 nucleotides agree with TRBD1. The source is a man between 18 and 35 years old who had mild COVID-19 (a few samples of this study predate the infection). Cell type and time point are not known. CDR3 coding DNA: TGTGCCAGCAGTCGGGGAGGGGGCTTAAACTATGGCTACACCTTC. Translating it yields CASSRGGGLNYGYTF.